This T cell receptor (beta chain) was documented in a study of blood T cell repertoires in COVID-19. Study-level information: Acute and convalescent COVID-19 specimens originated in the United States, Italy and Spain. Sample material is recorded as cDNA or gDNA derived from T cells, B-cell-depleted T cells, or PBMCs.

Per the germline V gene, CDR1 is MNHEY and CDR2 is SVGAGI. The CDR3 is 15 amino acids. V lost 6 bases and J lost 6; bases outside the gene matches: 8. As processed by the authors: Amplified reference gene primers provided the basis for estimating nucleated cell counts. Repertoires were generated with immunoSEQ multiplex PCR, while TCRdb's copy carries only in-frame clones and drops some. Clonal size and the V and J genes are those of that table, whereas D and trimming came from the DNA. This table has 85,000 to 130,000 clones, about 80% appearing once. The sequence was obtained from a woman of 80 years or more with active or convalescent COVID-19. Sequenced: peripheral blood. The chain recombines TRBV6-5 with TRBJ2-3; TRBD2 aligns across 11 bases. The CDR3 is CASRRSGTSGDTQYF. CDR3 in DNA: TGTGCCAGCAGAAGATCCGGGACTAGCGGCGATACGCAGTATTTT.